The source of this T cell receptor (beta chain) is a study of cytomegalovirus exposure and HLA in healthy donors. Notes on this clone: As yet, its antigen is unknown.

The CDR3 is 14 residues long. The ends lost 7 bases at V and 4 bases at J; junction bases unmatched: 6. CDR1 and CDR2 (germline): MNHEY, SMNVEV (reference sequence). The repertoire was sequenced with immunoSEQ multiplex PCR; TCRdb's copy has only in-frame clones and lacks some. The sample has 60,000 to 85,000 clones, 96% seen once; the top ten hold more than 4%. Study-wide points: Some TCR beta chains (roughly 160 of them) were listed as cytomegalovirus-associated.

The source is a woman between 18 and 29 years old in good health and CMV-seropositive. The chain recombines TRBV27 with TRBJ2-2; the match to TRBD2 covers 7 bases. Sequences were obtained from PBMCs. CDR3 sequence (DNA): TGTGCCAGCATGCGGGGGAGAGGCACCGGGGAGCTGTTTTTT. Translated: CASMRGRGTGELFF.